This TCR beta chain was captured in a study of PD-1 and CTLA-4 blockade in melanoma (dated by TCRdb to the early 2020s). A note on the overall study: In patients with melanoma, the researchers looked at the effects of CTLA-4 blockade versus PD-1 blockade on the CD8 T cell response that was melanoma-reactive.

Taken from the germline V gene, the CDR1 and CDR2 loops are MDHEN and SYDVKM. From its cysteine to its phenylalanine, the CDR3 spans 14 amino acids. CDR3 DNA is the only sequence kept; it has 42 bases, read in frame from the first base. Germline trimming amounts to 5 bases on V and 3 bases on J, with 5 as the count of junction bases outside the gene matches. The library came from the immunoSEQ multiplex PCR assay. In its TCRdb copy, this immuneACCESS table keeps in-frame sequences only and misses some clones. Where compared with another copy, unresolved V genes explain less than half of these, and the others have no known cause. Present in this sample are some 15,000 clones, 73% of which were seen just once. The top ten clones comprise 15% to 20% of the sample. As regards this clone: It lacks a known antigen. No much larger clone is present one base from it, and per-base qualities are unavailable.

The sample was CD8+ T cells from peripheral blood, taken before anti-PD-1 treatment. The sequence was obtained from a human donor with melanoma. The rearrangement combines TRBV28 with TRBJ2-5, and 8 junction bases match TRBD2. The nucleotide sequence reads TGTGCCAGCAGTCGCGCGGGGGGAGAAGAGACCCAGTACTTC. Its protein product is CASSRAGGEETQYF.